This T cell receptor (beta chain) was found in a study of monozygotic twins with inflammatory bowel disease. Points from the study as a whole: Healthy co-twins, by inverse Simpson, had higher TCRbeta diversity than their siblings with IBD. People with IBD had fewer clonotypes in common with others than healthy twins did, especially with disease activity.

Isolation of total RNA was performed on whole blood, with no prior T cell sorting. Details on this clonotype: Its target is unknown.

From 3,500 to 4,500 ng of total RNA, each TCR library was prepared. TCRdb processed the 5' RACE reads again and assigns one entry to each CDR3 protein, with no DNA. This specimen shows some 99,000 distinct CDR3 sequences; the ten leading clones hold around 12%. This CDR3 region has 15 residues. Germline V lookup: CDR1 MNHEY, CDR2 SMNVEV (reference sequence). The TCR sequence derives from a human donor with ulcerative colitis or Crohn's disease, or a healthy co-twin of an affected twin (not recorded which). The chain joins TRBV27 to TRBJ1-1; lacking DNA, the TRBD1 call made by TCRdb goes unchecked. The material sequenced was blood. The CDR3 sequence: CASSPLLPMNTEAFF.